The 5 T cell receptor beta chains in this list originate from one sample, sequenced in a study of blood T cell repertoires in COVID-19 (dated by TCRdb to about 2020). The library was prepared using the immunoSEQ multiplex PCR assay. The immuneACCESS repertoire file appears here via TCRdb, limited to in-frame rearrangements. These files lack a portion of the clones; in checked studies, under half of the deficit traces to unresolved V genes, and the cause of the others is not known. For this sample the table gives 200,000 to 300,000 clones, of which 80% to 90% were detected only once. The ten largest clonotypes hold about 3.4% of the sample. Sequenced input: PBMCs or T cells enriched from blood (not recorded which). The receptors come from a woman aged 40 to 50 who had been exposed to COVID-19.

V is TRBV19 and J is TRBJ1-2, with 10 bases matching TRBD1. CDR1 LNHDA and CDR2 SQIVND come from the germline V gene (reference sequence). With 5 bases clipped from V and 4 bases from J, the junction kept 10 bases outside the gene matches. This CDR3 region has 16 residues. The CDR3 loop reads CASSPSGGQGSYGYTF. DNA for the CDR3: TGTGCCAGTAGTCCTTCTGGGGGACAGGGGAGCTATGGCTACACCTTC.

This chain links TRBV27 with TRBJ2-2, with 7 bases aligning to TRBD1. CDR1 and CDR2 (germline): MNHEY, SMNVEV (reference sequence). With V trimmed by 7 bases and J by 4 bases, 15 bases remained unmatched. This CDR3 region has 17 residues. CDR3 amino acids: CASTDLLPGGFTGELFF. CDR3 nucleotide sequence: TGTGCCAGCACTGACTTGCTCCCAGGGGGATTCACCGGGGAGCTGTTTTTT.

The chain uses TRBV6-4 and TRBJ2-1; possible D gene TRBD2, 6 bases. This CDR3 is built from 17 residues. V dropped 1 base and J dropped 3 bases, with 16 bases sitting between them. Looked up from germline, CDR1 is MRHNA and CDR2 is SNTAGT. In DNA, the CDR3 is TGTGCCAGCAGTGACTTAAGAGGCAGCGGGTTCTACAATGAGCAGTTCTTC. It yields the protein CASSDLRGSGFYNEQFF.

The sample holds one count of this clone. As DNA, the CDR3 is TGTGCCAGCAGCAGTCCGGGACAGGGCACAGATACGCAGTATTTT. Its translation is CASSSPGQGTDTQYF. J is TRBJ2-3 and V is TRBV6-5; 8 bases are shared with TRBD1. J was trimmed by 1 base and V by 6 bases; bases with no gene match: 6. CDR3 length: 15 residues. Looked up from germline, CDR1 is MNHEY and CDR2 is SVGAGI.

The chain has TRBV29-1 and TRBJ1-2; TRBD1 might be the D (5 bases). The V and J ends lost 2 bases and 7 bases respectively, with 11 bases between them. CDR3 length: 12 amino acids. Germline V gene lookup returns CDR1 SQVTM and CDR2 ANQGSEA. CDR3 sequence reads: CSVESGGSGYTF. In nucleotides, the CDR3 is TGCAGCGTTGAATCGGGGGGTAGTGGCTACACCTTC.